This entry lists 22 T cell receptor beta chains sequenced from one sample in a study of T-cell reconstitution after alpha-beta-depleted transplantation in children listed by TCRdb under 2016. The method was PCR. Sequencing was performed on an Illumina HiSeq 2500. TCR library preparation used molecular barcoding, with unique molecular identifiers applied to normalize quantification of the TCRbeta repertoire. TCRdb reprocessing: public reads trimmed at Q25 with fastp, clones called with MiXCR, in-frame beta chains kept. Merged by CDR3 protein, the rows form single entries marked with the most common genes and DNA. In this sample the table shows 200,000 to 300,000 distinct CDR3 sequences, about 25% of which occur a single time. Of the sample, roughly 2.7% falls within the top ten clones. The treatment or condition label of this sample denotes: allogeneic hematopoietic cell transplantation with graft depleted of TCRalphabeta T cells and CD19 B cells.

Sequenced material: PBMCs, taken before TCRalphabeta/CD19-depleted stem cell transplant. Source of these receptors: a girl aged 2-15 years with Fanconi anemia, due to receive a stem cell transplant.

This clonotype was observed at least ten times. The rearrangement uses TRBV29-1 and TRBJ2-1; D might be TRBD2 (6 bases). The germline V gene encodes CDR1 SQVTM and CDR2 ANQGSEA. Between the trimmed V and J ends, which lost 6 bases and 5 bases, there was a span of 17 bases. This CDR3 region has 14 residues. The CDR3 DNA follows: TGCAGCGTCGGCGGAGGGGTGGGGCACAATGAGCAGTTCTTC. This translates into CSVGGGVGHNEQFF.

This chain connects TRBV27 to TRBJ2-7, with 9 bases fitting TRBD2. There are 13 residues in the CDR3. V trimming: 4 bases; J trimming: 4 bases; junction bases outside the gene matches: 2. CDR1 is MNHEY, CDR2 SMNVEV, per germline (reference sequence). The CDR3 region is CASSSGLAYEQYF. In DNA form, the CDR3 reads TGTGCCAGCAGTTCGGGACTAGCTTACGAGCAGTACTTC.

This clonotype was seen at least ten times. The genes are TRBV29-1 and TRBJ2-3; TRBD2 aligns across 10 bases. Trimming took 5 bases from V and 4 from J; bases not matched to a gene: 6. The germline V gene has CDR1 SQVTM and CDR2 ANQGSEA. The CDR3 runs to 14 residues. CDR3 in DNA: TGCAGCGTTCCTCTAGCGGGAGTGGCAGATACGCAGTATTTT. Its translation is CSVPLAGVADTQYF.

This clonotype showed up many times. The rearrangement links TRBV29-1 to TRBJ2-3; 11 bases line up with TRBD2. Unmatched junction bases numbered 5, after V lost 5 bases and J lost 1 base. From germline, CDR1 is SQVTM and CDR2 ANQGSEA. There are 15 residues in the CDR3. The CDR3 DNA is TGCAGCGTTCAAACGGGACTAGCGGGCACAGATACGCAGTATTTT. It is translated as CSVQTGLAGTDTQYF.

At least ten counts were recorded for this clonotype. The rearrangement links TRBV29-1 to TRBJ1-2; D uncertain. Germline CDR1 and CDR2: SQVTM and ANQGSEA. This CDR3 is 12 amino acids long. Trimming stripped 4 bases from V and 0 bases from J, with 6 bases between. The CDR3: CSVGQANYGYTF. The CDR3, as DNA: TGCAGCGTTGGCCAGGCTAACTATGGCTACACCTTC.

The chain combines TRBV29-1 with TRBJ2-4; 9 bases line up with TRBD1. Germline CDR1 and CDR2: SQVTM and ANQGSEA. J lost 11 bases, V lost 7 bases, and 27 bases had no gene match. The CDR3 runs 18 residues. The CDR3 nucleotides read TGCAGCGCTTCTCCTAGCCTTCTGAACGGACAGGGGTCGAGGGTTCAGTACTTC. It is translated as CSASPSLLNGQGSRVQYF.

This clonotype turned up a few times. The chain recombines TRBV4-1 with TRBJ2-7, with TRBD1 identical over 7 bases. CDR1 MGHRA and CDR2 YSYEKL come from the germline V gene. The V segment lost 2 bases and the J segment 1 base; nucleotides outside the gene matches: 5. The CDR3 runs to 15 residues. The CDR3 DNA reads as TGCGCCAGCAGCCAACTCTCAGGGGGATCCTACGAGCAGTACTTC. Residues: CASSQLSGGSYEQYF.

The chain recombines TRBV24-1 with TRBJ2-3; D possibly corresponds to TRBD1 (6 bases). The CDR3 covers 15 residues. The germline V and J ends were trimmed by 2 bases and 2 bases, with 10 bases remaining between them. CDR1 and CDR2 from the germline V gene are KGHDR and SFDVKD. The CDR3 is CATSDSGQYTDTQYF. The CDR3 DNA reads TGTGCCACCAGTGATTCCGGACAGTACACAGATACGCAGTATTTT.

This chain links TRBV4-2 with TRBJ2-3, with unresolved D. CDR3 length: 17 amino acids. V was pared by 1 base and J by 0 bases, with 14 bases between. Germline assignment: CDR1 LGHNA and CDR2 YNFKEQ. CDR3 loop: CASSQGSLRPSTDTQYF. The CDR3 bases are TGTGCCAGCAGCCAAGGAAGTTTGAGACCAAGCACAGATACGCAGTATTTT.

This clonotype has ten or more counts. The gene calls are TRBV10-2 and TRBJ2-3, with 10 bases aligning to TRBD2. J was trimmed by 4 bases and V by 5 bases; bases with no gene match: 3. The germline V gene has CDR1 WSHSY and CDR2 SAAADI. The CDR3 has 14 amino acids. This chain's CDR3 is CASSPAGGADTQYF. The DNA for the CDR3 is TGCGCCAGCAGTCCAGCGGGAGGGGCAGATACGCAGTATTTT.

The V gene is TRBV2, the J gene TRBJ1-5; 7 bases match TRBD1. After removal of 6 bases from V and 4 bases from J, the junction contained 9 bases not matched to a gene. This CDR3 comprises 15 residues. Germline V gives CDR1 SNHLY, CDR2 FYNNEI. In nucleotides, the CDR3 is TGTGCCAGCAGCGTCCTGACAGGGAAGAATCAGCCCCAGCATTTT. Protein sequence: CASSVLTGKNQPQHF.

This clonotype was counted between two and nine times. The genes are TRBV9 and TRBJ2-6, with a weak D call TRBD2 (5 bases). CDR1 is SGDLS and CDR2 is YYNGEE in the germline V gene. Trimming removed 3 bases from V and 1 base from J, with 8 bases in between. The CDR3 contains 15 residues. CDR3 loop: CASSAGESGANVLTF. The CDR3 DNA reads TGTGCCAGCAGCGCCGGGGAATCTGGGGCCAACGTCCTGACTTTC.

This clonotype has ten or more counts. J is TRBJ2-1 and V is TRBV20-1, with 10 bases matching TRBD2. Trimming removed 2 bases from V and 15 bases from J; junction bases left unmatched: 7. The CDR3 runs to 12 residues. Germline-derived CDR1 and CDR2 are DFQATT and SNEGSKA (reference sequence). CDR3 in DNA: TGCAGTGCTAGACCCAGACTAGCGGGTATGTTCTTC. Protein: CSARPRLAGMFF.

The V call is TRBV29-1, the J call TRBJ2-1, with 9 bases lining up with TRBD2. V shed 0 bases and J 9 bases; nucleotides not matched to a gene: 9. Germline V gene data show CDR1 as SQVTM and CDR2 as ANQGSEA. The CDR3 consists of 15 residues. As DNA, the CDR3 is TGCAGCGTTGAAGAAGAAGGGGGACTAGCCGGTGAGCAGTTCTTC. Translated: CSVEEEGGLAGEQFF.

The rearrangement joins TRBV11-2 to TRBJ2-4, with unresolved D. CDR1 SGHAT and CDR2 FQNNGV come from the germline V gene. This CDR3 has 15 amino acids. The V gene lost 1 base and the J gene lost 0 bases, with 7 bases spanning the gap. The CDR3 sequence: CASSLVSLAKNIQYF. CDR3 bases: TGTGCCAGCAGCTTAGTATCCCTAGCCAAAAACATTCAGTACTTC. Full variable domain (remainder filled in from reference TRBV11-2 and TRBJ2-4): EAGVAQSPRYKIIEKRQSVAFWCNPISGHATLYWYQQILGQGPKLLIQFQNNGVVDDSQLPKDRFSAERLKGVDSTLKIQPAKLEDSAVYLCASSLVSLAKNIQYFGAGTRLSVL.

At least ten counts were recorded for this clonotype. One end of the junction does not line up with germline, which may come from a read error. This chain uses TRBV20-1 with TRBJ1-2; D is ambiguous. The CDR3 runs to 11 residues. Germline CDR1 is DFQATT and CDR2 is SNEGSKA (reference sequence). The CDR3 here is CSARGNDGYTF. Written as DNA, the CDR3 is TGCAGTGCTAGAGGTAACGATGGCTACACCTTC.

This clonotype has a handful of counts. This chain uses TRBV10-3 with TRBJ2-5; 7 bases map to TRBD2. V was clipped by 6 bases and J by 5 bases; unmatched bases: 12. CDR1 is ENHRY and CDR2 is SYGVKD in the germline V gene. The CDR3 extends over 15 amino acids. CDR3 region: CAISPDTWGGETQYF. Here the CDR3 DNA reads TGTGCCATCAGCCCGGACACCTGGGGAGGGGAGACCCAGTACTTC.

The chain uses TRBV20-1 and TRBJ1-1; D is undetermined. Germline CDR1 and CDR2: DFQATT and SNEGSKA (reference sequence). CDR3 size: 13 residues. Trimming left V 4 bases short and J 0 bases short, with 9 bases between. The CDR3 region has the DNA TGCAGTGCTACTAGGGTCTTGAACACTGAAGCTTTCTTT. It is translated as CSATRVLNTEAFF.

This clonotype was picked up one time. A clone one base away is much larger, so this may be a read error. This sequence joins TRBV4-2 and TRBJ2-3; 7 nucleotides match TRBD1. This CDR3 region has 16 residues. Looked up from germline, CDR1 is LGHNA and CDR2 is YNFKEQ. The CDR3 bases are TGTGTCAGCAGCCAAGATAGGGGGCGCTTGACAGATACGCAGTATTTT. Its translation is CVSSQDRGRLTDTQYF.

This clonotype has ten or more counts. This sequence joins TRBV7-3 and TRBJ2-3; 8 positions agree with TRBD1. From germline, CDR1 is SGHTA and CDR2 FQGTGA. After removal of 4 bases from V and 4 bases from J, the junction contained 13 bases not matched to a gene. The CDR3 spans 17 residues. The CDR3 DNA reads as TGTGCCAGCAGCTACGGGACAGGTCCTCAGTGGGCAGATACGCAGTATTTT. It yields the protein CASSYGTGPQWADTQYF.

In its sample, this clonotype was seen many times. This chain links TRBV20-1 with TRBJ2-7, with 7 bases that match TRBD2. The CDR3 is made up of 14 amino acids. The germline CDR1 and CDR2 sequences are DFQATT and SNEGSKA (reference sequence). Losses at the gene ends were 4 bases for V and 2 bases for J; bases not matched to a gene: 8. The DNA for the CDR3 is TGCAGTGCTATGATAAGCGGGGCTACCTACGAGCAGTACTTC. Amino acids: CSAMISGATYEQYF.

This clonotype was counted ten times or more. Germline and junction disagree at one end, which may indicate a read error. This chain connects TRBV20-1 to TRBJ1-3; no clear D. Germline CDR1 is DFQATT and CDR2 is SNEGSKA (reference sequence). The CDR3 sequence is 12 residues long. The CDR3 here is CSAGRPGSTIYF. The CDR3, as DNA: TGCAGTGCTGGACGCCCTGGAAGCACCATATATTTT.